This T cell receptor (beta chain) was found in a study of technical replicates of blood from a few donors. CDR1 and CDR2 from the germline V gene are GTSNPN and SVGIG (reference sequence). Trimming took 5 bases from V and 5 from J, leaving 12 bases between them. The CDR3 covers 12 residues. Profiling relied on immunoSEQ multiplex PCR, and the TCRdb table lists in-frame clones only, not all of them. The sample contains about 82,000 clones, roughly 93% of which appear only once. The receptor's source is a human donor in good health. The chain combines TRBV30 with TRBJ2-5; no clear D. Sequencing was performed on T cells isolated from PBMCs. The CDR3 reads CAWGPKRETQYF. CDR3 DNA sequence: TGTGCCTGGGGCCCAAAGAGGGAGACCCAGTACTTC.